This entry is about one TCR beta chain. Profiled with immunoSEQ multiplex PCR; TCRdb holds only in-frame clones, not every one. The profile shows about 250,000 clones, roughly four fifths of them singletons. This sample is drawn from a study of blood T cell repertoires in COVID-19. The V end lost 2 bases, the J end lost 2 bases, and 10 bases lay between the germline ends. Looked up from germline, CDR1 is SGHNT and CDR2 is YYREEE (reference sequence). This CDR3 has 14 residues. The sample was peripheral blood. The rearrangement uses TRBV5-4 and TRBJ1-2; D is perhaps TRBD1 (6 bases). The sequence was obtained from a woman in her 70s with acute or convalescent COVID-19. The DNA for the CDR3 is TGTGCCAGCAGCTTTGGGGGGGCCAACTATGGCTACACCTTC. Translation gives CASSFGGANYGYTF.